This note documents a single TCR beta chain sequence. There is no known antigen for this receptor. Within one base of it there is no much larger clone, and no base qualities were kept. This sample was included in a study of human T cells and chemical hapten exposure (dated by TCRdb to 2020 to 2023). Some background on the complete study: For sensitization, 2% DPC in acetone was applied to a 2 cm by 2 cm area of upper inner arm skin. Patch testing on the upper back used Finn chambers containing 0.01% DPC, with scoring done after 6 days according to International Contact Dermatitis Research Group standards. Roughly 30 alopecia patients provided blood for TCR sequencing at one to four time points (pre-sensitization, 2, 6 and 24 weeks). Patient blood was sampled pre-sensitization (week 0) and at 2, 6 and about 24 weeks after DPC sensitization. In alopecia patients, the study followed how the peripheral blood TCR repertoire changed in vivo over primary and secondary sensitization to diphenylcyclopropenone (DPC), a hapten. Throughout the study period of 20 to 25 weeks, patients also received therapeutic DPC doses to the scalp every week. Libraries were pooled for sequencing, and variation in per-sample TCR yields was attributed mainly to small differences in library volumes within the pool. Most of the patients in the cohort were female, and the cohort covered alopecia areata with under or over 50% scalp involvement, alopecia totalis and alopecia universalis.

Relative to germline, V is 6 bases shorter and J is 3 bases shorter, with 11 bases between their ends. CDR1 is given as KGHSH and CDR2 as LQKENI, both from the germline V gene. The CDR3 starts with the cysteine, ends with the phenylalanine, and has 13 residues. This entry keeps only the CDR3 DNA: 39 bases, framed from base 1. The research as a whole found: Compared with pre-sensitization or healthy control sets, expanded TCRs formed significantly more large CDR3 similarity clusters, which is consistent with antigen-driven responses. Because all patients had alopecia, a presumed autoimmune disease, the immune response of the patients might differ from that of healthy individuals. Patch test score was positively correlated with the number of PT1 expanded TCRs, with significance at thresholds 8, 16 and 32 but not at 4. DPC sensitization did not change the number of TCRs with a frequency above 1 in 1000, and there was no evidence of changes in global repertoire structure. After repeated subsampling, changes were observed in the strength of the expansion versus patch-test correlation and in the threshold at which the correlation became significant.

The time point label, as the study defines it: patch test 2, 6 weeks after DPC sensitization. According to the study, the label for this sample's treatment or condition signals: therapeutic diphenylcyclopropenone sensitization with weekly scalp DPC. At every patch-test visit, the blood draw took place before the patch test was put on. Patients were considered eligible if aged 18 to 70, diagnosed with alopecia and deemed suitable for DPC therapy, and patients were excluded if pregnant. Total RNA was extracted from unfractionated whole blood that had been collected in Tempus Blood RNA tubes. The receptor library was made with RACE. Instrument used: NextSeq 500. Library preparation attached unique molecular identifiers to individual cDNA molecules for quantitative, reproducible TCR counting. From each blood RNA sample, both TCR alpha and TCR beta chains were sequenced. The authors' analysis ran thus. A median of roughly 98,000 TCRs per sample was observed, with a range of about 23,224 to 690,600. V, J and CDR3 annotation of the TCR reads was performed with the Decombinator software suite. To make PS versus PT1 abundance plots, every sample was subsampled to the same number of TCRs (28,000). Expanded TCRs were defined as absent before sensitization and observed at least eight times at the 2-week time point. The raw public data were reprocessed by TCRdb itself: fastp quality trimming at Q25, MiXCR clonotype calling, in-frame beta chains only. CDR3 protein sequences are deduplicated, and each keeps its most common genes and DNA. None of the V and J calls come from the authors' own analysis; TCRdb made them. Recorded for this sample are 80,000 to 95,000 distinct CDR3 sequences; 9.5% to 12% of them occurred a single time. Under 2.5% of the sample lies in the top ten.

This specimen consisted of whole blood, obtained in connection with sensitization to the hapten diphenylcyclopropenone (DPC). The sequence joins TRBV18 to TRBJ1-2, with no confidently assigned D gene. The sequence derives from a man aged 35 to 55 with alopecia areata. Some clones in this sample may be carry-over from other donors' samples. The CDR3 is CASSPRWDYGYTF. The DNA sequence is TGTGCCAGCTCTCCCAGATGGGACTATGGCTACACCTTC.